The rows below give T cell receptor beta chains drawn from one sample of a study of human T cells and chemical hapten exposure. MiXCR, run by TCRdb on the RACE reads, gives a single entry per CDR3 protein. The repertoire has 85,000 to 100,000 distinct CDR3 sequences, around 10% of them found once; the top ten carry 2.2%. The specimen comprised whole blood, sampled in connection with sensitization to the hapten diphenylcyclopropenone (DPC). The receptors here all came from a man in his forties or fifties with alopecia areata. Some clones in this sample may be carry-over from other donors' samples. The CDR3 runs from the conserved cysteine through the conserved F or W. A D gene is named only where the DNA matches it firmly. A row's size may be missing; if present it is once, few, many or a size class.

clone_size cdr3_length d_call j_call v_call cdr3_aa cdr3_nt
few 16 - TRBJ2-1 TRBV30 CAWSVRGSSSYNEQFF TGTGCCTGGAGTGTAAGAGGGAGCAGCTCCTACAATGAGCAGTTCTTC
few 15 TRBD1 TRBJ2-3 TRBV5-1 CASSIGQGASDTQYF TGCGCCAGCAGCATCGGACAGGGGGCATCAGATACGCAGTATTTT
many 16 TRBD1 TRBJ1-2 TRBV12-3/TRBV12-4 CASSFFPTGGNYGYTF TGTGCCAGCAGTTTTTTCCCGACAGGGGGGAACTATGGCTACACCTTC
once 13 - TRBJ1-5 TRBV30 CAWSAGMDQPQHF TGTGCCTGGAGTGCAGGGATGGATCAGCCCCAGCATTTT
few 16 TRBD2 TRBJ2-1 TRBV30 CAWSGSSGRTNNEQFF TGTGCCTGGAGTGGAAGTAGCGGGAGAACGAACAATGAGCAGTTCTTC
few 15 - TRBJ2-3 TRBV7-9 CASSAELIGTDTQYF TGTGCCAGCAGCGCCGAATTGATTGGAACAGATACGCAGTATTTT
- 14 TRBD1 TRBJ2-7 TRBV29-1 CSVGGGQGGYEQYF TGCAGCGTGGGGGGTGGACAGGGTGGCTACGAGCAGTACTTC
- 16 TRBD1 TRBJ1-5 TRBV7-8 CASSSSGGYSNQPQHF TGTGCCAGCAGCTCCTCAGGGGGATATAGCAATCAGCCCCAGCATTTT
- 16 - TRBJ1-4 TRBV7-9 CASSLFITGATEKLFF TGTGCCAGCAGCTTATTTATAACAGGAGCTACTGAAAAACTGTTTTTT
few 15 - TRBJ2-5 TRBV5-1 CASSLGTGGLIHQYF TGCGCCAGCAGCTTGGGTACAGGGGGACTAATCCACCAGTACTTC
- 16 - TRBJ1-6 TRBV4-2 CASSQDGTGPNSPLHF TGTGCCAGCAGCCAAGATGGCACGGGACCCAATTCACCCCTCCACTTT
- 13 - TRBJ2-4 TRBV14 CASSHDGRNIQYF TGTGCCAGCAGCCACGACGGGAGAAACATTCAGTACTTC
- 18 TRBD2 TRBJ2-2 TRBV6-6 CASSYTRQAAGGNGELFF TGTGCCAGCAGTTACACGCGACAAGCAGCGGGAGGAAACGGGGAGCTGTTTTTT
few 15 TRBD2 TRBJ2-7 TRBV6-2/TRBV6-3 CASSPGLAGVTEQYF TGTGCCAGCAGTCCGGGACTAGCGGGAGTGACCGAGCAGTACTTC
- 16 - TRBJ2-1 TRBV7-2 CASSFVGQGSYNEQFF TGTGCCAGCAGCTTTGTAGGTCAAGGCTCCTACAATGAGCAGTTCTTC
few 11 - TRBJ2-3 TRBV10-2 CASSAPDTQYF TGCGCCAGCAGTGCCCCAGATACGCAGTATTTT
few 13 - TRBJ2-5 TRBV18 CASSPQVQETQYF TGTGCCAGCTCACCACAGGTCCAAGAGACCCAGTACTTC
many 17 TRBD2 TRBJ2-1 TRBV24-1 CATSDKGKPGLYNEQFF TGTGCCACCAGTGACAAAGGCAAACCGGGACTATACAATGAGCAGTTCTTC
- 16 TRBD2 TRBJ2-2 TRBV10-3 CAISDRGGSYTGELFF TGTGCCATCAGTGATCGTGGCGGGAGCTACACCGGGGAGCTGTTTTTT
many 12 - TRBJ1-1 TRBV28 CASSFTGTEAFF TGTGCCAGCAGTTTTACAGGGACTGAAGCTTTCTTT
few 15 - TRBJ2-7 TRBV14 CASSQGGGASYEQYF TGTGCCAGCAGCCAAGGAGGCGGGGCGTCCTACGAGCAGTACTTC
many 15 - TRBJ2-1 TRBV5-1 CASSGTGEGYGEQFF TGCGCCAGCAGCGGAACGGGAGAAGGTTATGGTGAGCAGTTCTTC
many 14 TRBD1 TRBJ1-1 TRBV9 CASSVVGQGTEAFF TGTGCCAGCAGCGTAGTGGGACAGGGCACTGAAGCTTTCTTT
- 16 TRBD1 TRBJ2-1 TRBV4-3 CASSQDPQGAYNEQFF TGCGCCAGCAGCCAAGATCCACAGGGGGCCTACAATGAGCAGTTCTTC
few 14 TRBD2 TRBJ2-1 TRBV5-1 CASSEAGVGNEQFF TGCGCCAGCAGCGAGGCGGGAGTAGGGAATGAGCAGTTCTTC
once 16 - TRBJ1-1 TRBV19 CASSPLRGRPNTEAFF TGTGCCAGTAGTCCCTTGCGGGGGCGCCCGAACACTGAAGCTTTCTTT
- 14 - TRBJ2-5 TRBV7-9 CASSLLGGPGTQYF TGTGCCAGCAGCTTATTAGGCGGTCCGGGGACCCAGTACTTC
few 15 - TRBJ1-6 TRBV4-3 CASSQDMGRDSPLHF TGCGCCAGCAGTCAAGACATGGGCCGAGATTCACCCCTCCACTTT
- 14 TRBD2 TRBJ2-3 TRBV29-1 CSVGLAGVADTQYF TGCAGCGTCGGGTTAGCGGGAGTGGCAGATACGCAGTATTTT
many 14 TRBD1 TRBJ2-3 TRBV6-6 CASRDRGNTDTQYF TGTGCCAGCAGGGACAGGGGGAACACAGATACGCAGTATTTT
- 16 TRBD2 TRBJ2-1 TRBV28 CASSSGGTRRSNEQFF TGTGCCAGCAGTAGCGGGGGAACTAGAAGAAGCAATGAGCAGTTCTTC
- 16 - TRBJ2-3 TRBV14 CAGSQDVLPSTDTQYF TGTGCCGGCAGCCAAGATGTCCTACCAAGCACAGATACGCAGTATTTT
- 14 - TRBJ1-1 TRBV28 CASSPRSLVSEAFF TGTGCCAGCAGTCCCCGGTCGTTGGTATCTGAAGCTTTCTTT
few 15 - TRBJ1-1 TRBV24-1 CATSDFVTANTEAFF TGTGCCACCAGTGATTTCGTTACAGCGAACACTGAAGCTTTCTTT
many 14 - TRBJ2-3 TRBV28 CASSSRRSTDTQYF TGTGCCAGCAGTTCGAGGCGGAGCACAGATACGCAGTATTTT
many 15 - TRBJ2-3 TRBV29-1 CSVEGGGGSTDTQYF TGCAGCGTTGAGGGGGGGGGCGGTAGCACAGATACGCAGTATTTT
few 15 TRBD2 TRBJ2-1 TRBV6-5 CASRSRTSGINEQFF TGTGCCAGCAGATCGAGGACTAGCGGGATCAATGAGCAGTTCTTC
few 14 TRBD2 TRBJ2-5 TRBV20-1 CSARQTSGIETQYF TGCAGTGCTAGACAGACTAGCGGGATAGAGACCCAGTACTTC
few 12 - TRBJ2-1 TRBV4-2 CASSQDRGGEFF TGTGCCAGCAGCCAAGATAGGGGGGGGGAGTTCTTC
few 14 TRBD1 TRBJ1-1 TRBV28 CASSSPGQLAEAFF TGTGCCAGCAGTTCGCCGGGACAGTTGGCTGAAGCTTTCTTT
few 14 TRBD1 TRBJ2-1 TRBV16 CASSPRTGANEQFF TGTGCCAGCAGCCCTCGGACAGGGGCCAATGAGCAGTTCTTC
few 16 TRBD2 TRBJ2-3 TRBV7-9 CASSSLAGPSTDTQYF TGTGCCAGCAGCTCCCTAGCGGGGCCTAGCACAGATACGCAGTATTTT
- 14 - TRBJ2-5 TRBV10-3 CAISESTNQETQYF TGTGCCATCAGTGAGTCGACTAACCAAGAGACCCAGTACTTC